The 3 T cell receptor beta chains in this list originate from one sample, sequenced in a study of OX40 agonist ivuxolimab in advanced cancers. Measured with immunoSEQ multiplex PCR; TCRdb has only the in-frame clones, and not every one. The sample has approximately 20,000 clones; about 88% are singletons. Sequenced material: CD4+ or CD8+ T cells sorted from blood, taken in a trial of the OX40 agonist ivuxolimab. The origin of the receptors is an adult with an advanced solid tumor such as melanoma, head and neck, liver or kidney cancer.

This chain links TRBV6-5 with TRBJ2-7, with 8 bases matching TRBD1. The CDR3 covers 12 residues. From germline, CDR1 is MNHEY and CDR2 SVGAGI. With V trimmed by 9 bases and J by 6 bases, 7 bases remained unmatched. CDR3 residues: CASRTGTVEQYF. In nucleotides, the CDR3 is TGTGCCAGTAGGACAGGGACCGTCGAGCAGTACTTC.

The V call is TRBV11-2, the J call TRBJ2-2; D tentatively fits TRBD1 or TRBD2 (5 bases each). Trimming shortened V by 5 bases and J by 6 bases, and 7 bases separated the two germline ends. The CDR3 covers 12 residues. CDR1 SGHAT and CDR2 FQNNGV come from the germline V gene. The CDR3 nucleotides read TGTGCCAGCAGCGGGGGTGCCGGGGAGCTGTTTTTT. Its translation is CASSGGAGELFF.

The CDR3, as DNA: TGTGCCAGCCCCACAGGGGGAAGTGGCCACAATGAGCAGTTCTTC. Translated, it gives CASPTGGSGHNEQFF. This chain uses TRBV7-9 with TRBJ2-1, with 8 bases aligning to TRBD1. The CDR3 covers 15 residues. The trim removed 8 bases at V and 5 bases at J, leaving 11 bases unmatched. The germline CDR1 and CDR2 sequences are SEHNR and FQNEAQ (reference sequence).